What follows are 24 T cell receptor beta chains derived from one specimen sequenced in a study of CD8 T cells in ankylosing spondylitis (dated by TCRdb to the late 2010s). Library preparation was by 5' RACE. TCRdb names Illumina HiSeq 2500 as the instrument used. TCRdb redid the processing of the public reads, applying fastp at Q25 and MiXCR, and retained in-frame beta chains. Rows with a matching CDR3 protein are joined into one entry that keeps the most common DNA and genes. A total of 200,000 to 300,000 distinct CDR3 sequences appear in this sample, approximately 9% of them only once. Nearly 7% of the sample is in the top ten clones. Sequencing was done on a sample of blood, either unsorted or a sorted T cell fraction (not recorded which). Receptor source: a male donor with ankylosing spondylitis or in good health (not recorded which).

V and J are TRBV7-8 and TRBJ2-1; D is undetermined. Per germline, CDR1 SGHVS and CDR2 FQNEAQ. V was shortened by 3 bases and J by 5 bases, with 11 bases between the two germline ends. The CDR3 sequence is 14 residues long. The CDR3 region is CASSFSVGNNEQFF. In nucleotides, the CDR3 is TGTGCCAGCAGCTTCTCGGTGGGGAACAATGAGCAGTTCTTC.

This clonotype occurred many times. This rearrangement joins TRBV19 to TRBJ2-4; 7 nucleotides line up with TRBD2. Per the germline V gene, CDR1 is LNHDA and CDR2 is SQIVND (reference sequence). V lost 8 bases, J lost 1 base, and 5 bases stayed unmatched. CDR3 length: 14 amino acids. The chain's CDR3 is CASGGERAKNIQYF. The CDR3 DNA is TGTGCCAGTGGGGGGGAGAGGGCCAAAAACATTCAGTACTTC. The whole variable domain, remainder taken from reference TRBV19 and TRBJ2-4, is DGGITQSPKYLFRKEGQNVTLSCEQNLNHDAMYWYRQDPGQGLRLIYYSQIVNDFQKGDIAEGYSVSREKKESFPLTVTSAQKNPTAFYLCASGGERAKNIQYFGAGTRLSVL.

Details on this clonotype: With a much larger clone just one base away, this may be a read error. Written as DNA, the CDR3 is TGTGTCATCAGTGTCAGGGGAGAGGCTTTCTTT. Its protein product is CVISVRGEAFF. This chain joins TRBV10-3 and TRBJ1-1, with D maybe TRBD1 (6 bases). The CDR3 is 11 residues long. Germline lookup yields CDR1 ENHRY and CDR2 SYGVKD.

The CDR3: CASSSGLAGTRSEQYF. CDR3 in DNA: TGTGCCAGCAGCTCCGGACTAGCGGGAACCCGTTCCGAGCAGTACTTC. The chain couples TRBV7-2 to TRBJ2-7; 12 bases fit TRBD2. This CDR3 comprises 16 residues. Germline CDR1 reads SGHTA; CDR2 reads FQGNSA. J lost 6 bases, V lost 4 bases, and 10 bases had no gene match.

This clonotype was observed at least ten times. The rearrangement links TRBV30 to TRBJ1-2; D call uncertain. CDR3 length: 14 amino acids. CDR1 is GTSNPN and CDR2 is SVGIG in the germline V gene (reference sequence). Trimming stripped 2 bases from V and 0 bases from J, with 10 bases between. In DNA, the CDR3 is TGTGCCTGGAGTCGATCCCCAGCTAACTATGGCTACACCTTC. Translating gives CAWSRSPANYGYTF.

This clonotype has ten or more counts. The CDR3 sequence is CASSNRGLQAYTF. In DNA form, the CDR3 reads TGTGCCAGCAGCAATAGGGGCCTCCAGGCTTACACCTTC. The chain recombines TRBV7-2 with TRBJ1-2; a weak D match, TRBD1 (5 bases). Trimming pared 5 bases from V and 11 bases from J, leaving 18 bases between. CDR1 and CDR2 from the germline V gene are SGHTA and FQGNSA. This CDR3 spans 13 amino acids.

This chain connects TRBV30 to TRBJ1-5; tentative D call: TRBD1 (5 bases). V was shortened by 5 bases and J by 9 bases, with 17 bases between the two germline ends. The CDR3 is made up of 13 amino acids. Germline lookup yields CDR1 GTSNPN and CDR2 SVGIG (reference sequence). As DNA, the CDR3 is TGTGCCTGGGGCCTTACAGTGAGGGGGCCCCAGCATTTT. The encoded protein is CAWGLTVRGPQHF.

This clonotype came up many times. The chain joins TRBV18 to TRBJ2-7, with D perhaps assigned TRBD1 or TRBD2 (6 bases each). Trimming left V 1 base short and J 5 bases short, with 12 bases between. This CDR3 is 14 amino acids long. CDR1 and CDR2 (germline): KGHSH, LQKENI. The CDR3 DNA sequence: TGTGCCAGCTCACCACGGAGGGGGGACGACGAGCAGTACTTC. This encodes CASSPRRGDDEQYF.

This clonotype was counted many times. V and J are TRBV7-9 and TRBJ2-2; D is perhaps TRBD1 (7 bases). This CDR3 spans 15 amino acids. The germline V gene encodes CDR1 SEHNR and CDR2 FQNEAQ (reference sequence). V was clipped by 4 bases and J by 5 bases, with 14 bases between them. CDR3 bases: TGTGCCAGCAGCTCACAGACAGGGAGGACCGGGGAGCTGTTTTTT. Its protein product is CASSSQTGRTGELFF.

This clonotype showed up many times. The V and J genes are TRBV6-1 and TRBJ2-5; either TRBD1 or TRBD2 may fit D (5 bases each). Germline CDR1 MNHNS, CDR2 SASEGT. The CDR3 length is 14 residues. Trimming shortened V by 7 bases and J by 2 bases, and 14 bases separated the two germline ends. CDR3 sequence: CASNRGRLQETQYF. CDR3 coding DNA: TGTGCCAGCAATCGGGGCAGACTTCAAGAGACCCAGTACTTC.

J is TRBJ1-2 and V is TRBV6-2 or TRBV6-3, with D possibly being TRBD1 (5 bases). The CDR3 consists of 13 residues. Trimming cost V 10 bases and J 4 bases, with 16 bases left between them. Germline loops: CDR1 MNHEY, CDR2 SVGEGT. CDR3 amino acids: CATRSGLLYGYTF. CDR3 nucleotide sequence: TGTGCCACCCGTTCGGGACTCCTCTATGGCTACACCTTC.

This clonotype turned up a few times. The chain employs TRBV6-2 or TRBV6-3 and TRBJ1-2; no firm D call. This CDR3 has 13 residues. CDR1 is MNHEY, CDR2 SVGEGT, per germline. Trimming pared 7 bases from V and 1 base from J, leaving 10 bases between. CDR3 in amino acids: CASTLDRNYGYTF. The CDR3 DNA is TGTGCCAGCACCCTTGACCGTAACTATGGCTACACCTTC.

The sample holds many counts of this clonotype. This sequence joins TRBV10-3 and TRBJ2-2; D is ambiguous. Trimming pared 7 bases from V and 7 bases from J, leaving 4 bases between. The V gene's germline CDR1 is ENHRY and CDR2 SYGVKD. CDR3 size: 10 residues. CDR3 bases: TGTGCCATCAAAGGCGGGGAGCTGTTTTTT. It yields the protein CAIKGGELFF.

This clonotype was seen a handful of times. This chain joins TRBV5-1 and TRBJ2-3; D unclear. Germline V gene sequence: CDR1 SGHRS, CDR2 YFSETQ. The CDR3 consists of 15 residues. Trimming left V 2 bases short and J 4 bases short, with 14 bases between. Written as DNA, the CDR3 is TGCGCCAGCAGCTTTGTAGGCGATCTTTCAGATACGCAGTATTTT. Its translation is CASSFVGDLSDTQYF.

This clonotype was seen ten or more times. V usage is TRBV29-1 and J usage is TRBJ1-2; D unclear. V was shortened by 5 bases and J by 2 bases, with 18 bases between the two germline ends. The CDR3 spans 15 residues. CDR1 is SQVTM, CDR2 ANQGSEA, per germline. In nucleotides, the CDR3 is TGCAGCGTTACGAGGCTCGAAAACCAGAACTATGGCTACACCTTC. Translating gives CSVTRLENQNYGYTF.

In its sample, this clonotype was seen many times. The chain couples TRBV7-2 to TRBJ2-1; weak D call: TRBD2 (6 bases). This CDR3 contains 16 residues. Looked up from germline, CDR1 is SGHTA and CDR2 is FQGNSA. Trimming pared 4 bases from V and 4 bases from J, leaving 17 bases between. Written as DNA, the CDR3 is TGTGCCAGCAGCTCCCACCCTAGCGACTTTTACAATGAGCAGTTCTTC. Translated: CASSSHPSDFYNEQFF.

The rearrangement joins TRBV3-1 to TRBJ2-7; possibly TRBD1 for D (6 bases). This CDR3 has 18 amino acids. Trimming shortened V by 11 bases and J by 2 bases, and 31 bases separated the two germline ends. The germline gives CDR1 LGHDT, CDR2 YNNKEL (reference sequence). As DNA, the CDR3 is TGTGCCTCCTGCCAAGACGTGATCAAGGACAGCTCGACCTACGAGCAGTACTTC. This encodes CASCQDVIKDSSTYEQYF.

This clonotype was observed at least ten times. Written as DNA, the CDR3 is TGTGCCAGCAGGACTGGGGGGTCGGCAGATACGCAGTATTTT. Translation: CASRTGGSADTQYF. V gene TRBV4-2 combines with J gene TRBJ2-3, with a tentative D call TRBD2 (6 bases). V was trimmed by 6 bases and J by 4 bases, leaving 14 bases between them. Germline lookup yields CDR1 LGHNA and CDR2 YNFKEQ. The CDR3 covers 14 residues.

This clonotype was seen a handful of times. This chain joins TRBV14 and TRBJ1-6; D possibly corresponds to TRBD1 (5 bases). Germline CDR1 SGHDN, CDR2 FVKESK. CDR3 length equals 16 residues. Trimming took 3 bases from V and 1 from J, leaving 10 bases between them. The DNA of the CDR3 is TGTGCCAGCAGCCAGAGGGGTGGGTCCTATAATTCACCCCTCCACTTT. As protein: CASSQRGGSYNSPLHF.

In this sample, this clonotype turned up many times. The genes are TRBV27 and TRBJ1-5; D unclear. Trimming took 3 bases from V and 7 from J, leaving 10 bases between them. This CDR3 has 13 amino acids. The germline gives CDR1 MNHEY, CDR2 SMNVEV (reference sequence). The CDR3 coding sequence is TGTGCCAGCAGTTTCCGACCGGGGCAGCCCCAGCATTTT. Its protein is CASSFRPGQPQHF.

This clonotype was observed many times. The DNA for the CDR3 is TGTGCCAGCAGACCAGGACAGGGCACCAATCAGCCCCAGCATTTT. Translated: CASRPGQGTNQPQHF. V and J are TRBV27 and TRBJ1-5, with TRBD1 identical over 8 bases. Germline CDR1 reads MNHEY; CDR2 reads SMNVEV (reference sequence). The CDR3 is made up of 15 amino acids. The V and J ends lost 6 bases and 3 bases, in that order; junction bases with no gene match: 7.

This clonotype came up many times. The chain recombines TRBV5-6 with TRBJ1-1, with TRBD1 as a possible D gene (6 bases). Germline V CDR1 and CDR2: SGHDT, YYEEEE. With 5 bases removed from V and 0 bases from J, the gap between germline ends came to 11 bases. CDR3 length: 14 amino acids. CDR3 DNA: TGTGCCAGCAGAGGGGGGGAGCTGAACACTGAAGCTTTCTTT. Amino acids: CASRGGELNTEAFF.

The rearrangement joins TRBV10-3 to TRBJ1-2; D gene uncertain. The germline V gene has CDR1 ENHRY and CDR2 SYGVKD. The CDR3 consists of 12 residues. Trimming took 6 bases from V and 7 from J, leaving 12 bases between them. The CDR3 loop reads CAISSGPAGYTF. CDR3 bases: TGTGCCATCAGCTCCGGGCCCGCTGGCTACACCTTC.

This clonotype was observed many times. The chain combines TRBV5-1 with TRBJ2-2; no definite D call. V was shortened by 3 bases and J by 6 bases, with 18 bases between the two germline ends. The CDR3 sequence is 16 residues long. CDR1 is SGHRS, CDR2 YFSETQ, per germline. DNA of the CDR3: TGCGCCAGCAGCTCACTTGGCATTAGGACGGCCGGGGAGCTGTTTTTT. It encodes CASSSLGIRTAGELFF.